This entry lists 32 T cell receptor beta chains sequenced from one sample in a study of blood T cell repertoires in COVID-19. The protocol was immunoSEQ multiplex PCR, while the TCRdb copy is restricted to in-frame clones and leaves out a portion. This sample yields roughly 110,000 clones, of which approximately 85% are seen a single time; about 3.6% belongs to the top ten. Material: peripheral blood. Every receptor here comes from a man aged 35-49 years with acute or convalescent COVID-19.

This chain links TRBV7-9 with TRBJ2-1; a weak D match, TRBD1 (7 bases). CDR3 length equals 16 residues. CDR1 and CDR2 (germline): SEHNR, FQNEAQ (reference sequence). Deletions cut 7 bases from V and 3 bases from J, with 19 bases between. The CDR3 coding sequence is TGTGCCAGCACCGAGGAGGGACAGTCGATCTACAATGAGCAGTTCTTC. Translated: CASTEEGQSIYNEQFF.

The V call is TRBV25-1, the J call TRBJ2-7, with D possibly matching TRBD2 (6 bases). The V gene lost 2 bases and the J gene lost 4 bases, with 12 bases spanning the gap. The CDR3 sequence is 14 residues long. Per the germline V gene, CDR1 is MGHDK and CDR2 is SYGVNS. The CDR3 protein is CASSEPGTLYEQYF. The CDR3 nucleotides are TGTGCCAGCAGTGAACCCGGGACTTTATACGAGCAGTACTTC.

This clone has only a few counts. V usage is TRBV27 and J usage is TRBJ2-2, with D maybe TRBD1 (5 bases). In germline, CDR1 is MNHEY, CDR2 SMNVEV (reference sequence). The CDR3 has 15 residues. Trimming cost V 3 bases and J 2 bases, with 10 bases left between them. This CDR3 is CASSFLTGNTGELFF. The CDR3 DNA reads as TGTGCCAGCAGTTTCCTAACAGGAAACACCGGGGAGCTGTTTTTT.

The chain has TRBV7-2 and TRBJ1-6, with D hard to call. Germline lookup yields CDR1 SGHTA and CDR2 FQGNSA. Between the trimmed V and J ends, which lost 5 bases and 0 bases, there was a span of 8 bases. The CDR3 is 15 amino acids. CDR3 amino acids: CASSARSSYNSPLHF. In nucleotides, the CDR3 is TGTGCCAGCAGCGCACGTAGCTCCTATAATTCACCCCTCCACTTT.

The chain joins TRBV4-3 to TRBJ2-7, with TRBD2 as a possible D gene (6 bases). Germline V CDR1 and CDR2: LGHNA, YSLEER. Trimming left V 2 bases short and J 6 bases short, with 11 bases between. This CDR3 has 13 residues. The CDR3 DNA reads as TGCGCCAGCAGCCAAACTCAGGGAGGCGAGCAGTACTTC. This gives the protein CASSQTQGGEQYF.

The V gene is TRBV4-3, the J gene TRBJ2-2; D is undetermined. In germline, CDR1 is LGHNA, CDR2 YSLEER. This CDR3 region has 16 residues. V was trimmed by 1 base and J by 7 bases, leaving 16 bases between them. For the CDR3, the DNA is TGCGCCAGCAGCCAAGTCGCGCAGGCCTTCGGCGGGGAGCTGTTTTTT. It is translated as CASSQVAQAFGGELFF.

With regard to this clone: Here the CDR3 omits its conserved ending phenylalanine or tryptophan, so a read error is the likely source. The DNA is omitted, as the CDR3 cannot be located on it reliably, and the CDR3 follows TCRdb's listing. This chain connects TRBV21-1 to TRBJ2-3; the table's D call, TRBD2, was not checked against the DNA. TRBV21-1 has pseudogene status. With termini counted, the CDR3 has 17 amino acids. The chain's CDR3 is CASGDRELAGGASGVSG.

In its sample, this clone was seen a few times. This chain connects TRBV19 to TRBJ1-1; D possibly corresponds to TRBD1 (5 bases). Per the germline V gene, CDR1 is LNHDA and CDR2 is SQIVND (reference sequence). The V and J ends lost 9 bases and 4 bases respectively, with 15 bases between them. The CDR3 is 13 residues long. The CDR3 spells CASHFVGATEAFF. CDR3 DNA sequence: TGTGCCAGCCATTTCGTAGGGGCCACTGAAGCTTTCTTT.

The chain combines TRBV6-6 with TRBJ1-1; TRBD1 matches 7 bases. V was pared by 6 bases and J by 1 base, with 8 bases of the junction left unmatched. CDR1 and CDR2 from the germline V gene are MNHNY and SVGAGI (reference sequence). The CDR3 is 15 residues long. The CDR3 here is CASRNIQGSNTEAFF. The DNA for the CDR3 is TGTGCCAGCAGAAATATACAGGGGTCGAACACTGAAGCTTTCTTT.

The CDR3 region is CASSAPYRAPQETQYF. The CDR3 DNA follows: TGTGCCAGCAGTGCCCCGTACAGGGCTCCCCAAGAGACCCAGTACTTC. This chain links TRBV6-1 with TRBJ2-5, with a tentative D call TRBD1 (6 bases). This CDR3 contains 16 residues. Germline CDR1 reads MNHNS; CDR2 reads SASEGT. V gave up 4 bases and J gave up 1 base, with 16 bases separating them.

The CDR3 nucleotides are TGTGCCAGCAGCCCGAGCTCCTACGAGCAGTACTTC. This translates into CASSPSSYEQYF. This chain joins TRBV3-1 (or the pseudogene TRBV3-2) and TRBJ2-7; D remains unclear. Trimming took 4 bases from V and 0 from J, leaving 4 bases between them. Germline lookup yields CDR1 LGHDT and CDR2 YNNKEL (reference sequence). The CDR3 is 12 residues long.

Worth noting for this clone: Other DNA sequences within the sample encode an identical CDR3. This chain connects TRBV4-2 to TRBJ2-2; 10 positions match TRBD2. With 4 bases clipped from V and 1 base from J, the junction kept 3 bases outside the gene matches. Germline assignment: CDR1 LGHNA and CDR2 YNFKEQ. This CDR3 has 16 amino acids. The CDR3 spells CASSRTSGENTGELFF. The DNA of the CDR3 is TGTGCCAGCAGCCGAACTAGCGGGGAGAACACCGGGGAGCTGTTTTTT.

This clone came up once. The chain has TRBV6-2 or TRBV6-3 and TRBJ1-2; no firm D call. The CDR3 totals 16 residues. V lost 4 bases and J 6 bases, leaving 21 bases between the germline ends. The germline gives CDR1 MNHEY, CDR2 SVGEGT. CDR3 sequence (DNA): TGTGCCAGCAGTTCGAGTTGGTTACTAGGGATACATGGCTACACCTTC. It yields the protein CASSSSWLLGIHGYTF.

Only one count was recorded for this clone. The V and J genes are TRBV29-1 and TRBJ1-2, with D possibly being TRBD1 (5 bases). In germline, CDR1 is SQVTM, CDR2 ANQGSEA. The CDR3 sequence is 14 residues long. Trimming shortened V by 4 bases and J by 4 bases, and 16 bases separated the two germline ends. CDR3 amino acids: CSVAPPAGGYGYTF. In DNA form, the CDR3 reads TGCAGCGTTGCCCCCCCCGCGGGGGGCTATGGCTACACCTTC.

This clone occurred once. V usage is TRBV7-7 and J usage is TRBJ2-1; a possible D gene is TRBD2 (6 bases). Looked up from germline, CDR1 is SSHAT and CDR2 is FNYEAQ (reference sequence). The CDR3 loop spans 15 amino acids. Trimming removed 6 bases at V and 5 bases at J, with 17 bases between. CDR3: CASSPAGTDHNEQFF. The CDR3 DNA follows: TGTGCCAGCAGTCCCGCCGGGACTGATCACAATGAGCAGTTCTTC.

The genes are TRBV28 and TRBJ2-1; the match to TRBD1 covers 10 bases. V gave up 4 bases and J gave up 10 bases; unmatched junction bases: 10. The CDR3 is 15 residues long. CDR1 and CDR2 (germline): MDHEN, SYDVKM. The CDR3 here is CASSSRTGQGSEQFF. The DNA of the CDR3 is TGTGCCAGCAGTTCACGGACGGGACAGGGGTCAGAGCAGTTCTTC.

This chain uses TRBV23-1 with TRBJ2-7, with 8 bases identical to TRBD1. TRBV23-1 qualifies as an ORF whose function is uncertain. The CDR3 sequence is 14 residues long. V trimming: 7 bases; J trimming: 4 bases; junction bases outside the gene matches: 9. CDR3 residues: CASMGDRRLYEQYF. CDR3 nucleotides: TGCGCCAGCATGGGGGACAGGAGATTATACGAGCAGTACTTC.

This clone came up once. This chain connects TRBV3-1 (or the pseudogene TRBV3-2) to TRBJ1-6; TRBD1 matches 12 bases. Germline trimming cut 4 bases from V and 9 bases from J; bases unmatched to any gene: 10. In germline, CDR1 is LGHDT, CDR2 YNNKEL (reference sequence). The CDR3 consists of 17 residues. CDR3 in amino acids: CASSRRGTGGISSPLHF. The CDR3 DNA is TGTGCCAGCAGCCGACGGGGGACAGGGGGCATCTCTTCACCCCTCCACTTT.

V and J are TRBV9 and TRBJ2-5; 10 bases match TRBD1. The germline CDR1 and CDR2 sequences are SGDLS and YYNGEE. Losses at the gene ends were 4 bases for V and 4 bases for J; bases not matched to a gene: 4. The CDR3 runs 14 residues. The CDR3 loop reads CASSPRTGGETQYF. DNA of the CDR3: TGTGCCAGCAGCCCTCGGACAGGGGGAGAGACCCAGTACTTC.

This clone showed up just once. This rearrangement joins TRBV5-4 to TRBJ2-5, with TRBD2 matching 14 bases. The CDR3 is 16 amino acids. Trimming removed 3 bases from V and 2 bases from J; junction bases left unmatched: 3. Germline values: CDR1 SGHNT, CDR2 YYREEE (reference sequence). CDR3 coding DNA: TGTGCCAGCAGCTCGGGACTAGCGGGGGCACAAGAGACCCAGTACTTC. This encodes CASSSGLAGAQETQYF.

The rearrangement joins TRBV9 to TRBJ1-2; D may be TRBD1 (5 bases). V lost 1 base, J lost 8 bases, and 21 bases lay in between. The CDR3 length is 16 residues. Germline V gives CDR1 SGDLS, CDR2 YYNGEE. The CDR3 spells CASSVNPGGTQGGYTF. CDR3 DNA: TGTGCCAGCAGCGTAAACCCGGGGGGAACGCAGGGAGGCTACACCTTC. Filled out from reference TRBV9 and TRBJ1-2, the complete variable domain reads DSGVTQTPKHLITATGQRVTLRCSPRSGDLSVYWYQQSLDQGLQFLIQYYNGEERAKGNILERFSAQQFPDLHSELNLSSLELGDSALYFCASSVNPGGTQGGYTFGSGTRLTVV.

The DNA for the CDR3 is TGCGCCAGCAGCCAAGATGAACCAAGCAATTCACCCCTCCACTTT. Translated: CASSQDEPSNSPLHF. This chain links TRBV4-1 with TRBJ1-6; D is uncertain. Germline CDR1 MGHRA, CDR2 YSYEKL. This CDR3 comprises 15 residues. V was shortened by 0 bases and J by 7 bases, with 10 bases between the two germline ends.

The rearrangement links TRBV24-1 to TRBJ2-1; the D gene is possibly TRBD2 (5 bases). Germline V lookup: CDR1 KGHDR, CDR2 SFDVKD. With 3 bases removed from V and 0 bases from J, the gap between germline ends came to 11 bases. The CDR3 is 16 residues long. The CDR3 sequence is CATSDTGSSSYNEQFF. CDR3 coding DNA: TGTGCCACCAGTGATACGGGGTCTAGCTCCTACAATGAGCAGTTCTTC.

The chain links TRBV14 to TRBJ1-2, with D perhaps TRBD1 (5 bases). This CDR3 is 14 amino acids long. The ends were cut back, 3 bases at V and 4 bases at J, with 12 bases in the middle. Germline V lookup: CDR1 SGHDN, CDR2 FVKESK. CDR3 sequence reads: CASSHARAGYGYTF. CDR3 coding DNA: TGTGCCAGCAGCCATGCCAGGGCAGGCTATGGCTACACCTTC.

As for this clone: The same CDR3 is also encoded by other DNA sequences in this sample. The chain links TRBV12-3 or TRBV12-4 to TRBJ2-5; D gene ambiguous. This CDR3 contains 11 residues. The germline V and J ends were trimmed by 3 bases and 5 bases, with 4 bases remaining between them. CDR3 bases: TGTGCCAGCAGTTTCGGGGAGACCCAGTACTTC. It is translated as CASSFGETQYF.

The V and J genes are TRBV7-9 and TRBJ2-5; D remains unclear. CDR1 SEHNR and CDR2 FQNEAQ come from the germline V gene (reference sequence). The CDR3 has 14 residues. V gave up 1 base and J gave up 5 bases, with 11 bases separating them. The CDR3 region is CASSLDAERETQYF. In DNA, the CDR3 is TGTGCCAGCAGCTTAGATGCGGAGAGGGAGACCCAGTACTTC.

The chain couples TRBV19 to TRBJ1-1; 10 nucleotides match TRBD1. V gave up 3 bases and J gave up 4 bases; unmatched junction bases: 5. The CDR3 is 15 residues long. CDR1 and CDR2 (germline): LNHDA, SQIVND (reference sequence). CDR3 nucleotides: TGTGCCAGTAGTATTGACGGGACAGGGGCCACTGAAGCTTTCTTT. Translated: CASSIDGTGATEAFF.

The chain has TRBV2 and TRBJ1-1; D is ambiguous. Trimming removed 8 bases at V and 3 bases at J, with 13 bases between. Germline V lookup: CDR1 SNHLY, CDR2 FYNNEI. CDR3 size: 13 residues. CDR3 nucleotide sequence: TGTGCCAGCTTGGTTGAGAGGGACACTGAAGCTTTCTTT. Translated, it gives CASLVERDTEAFF. Complete variable domain (other parts from reference TRBV2 and TRBJ1-1): EPEVTQTPSHQVTQMGQEVILRCVPISNHLYFYWYRQILGQKVEFLVSFYNNEISEKSEIFDDQFSVERPDGSNFTLKIRSTKLEDSAMYFCASLVERDTEAFFGQGTRLTVV.

The rearrangement links TRBV19 to TRBJ1-2, with D perhaps matching TRBD1 (5 bases). V lost 6 bases and J 1 base, leaving 18 bases between the germline ends. The CDR3 runs 16 residues. Germline CDR1 and CDR2: LNHDA and SQIVND (reference sequence). The CDR3 loop is CASRDKGSTFNYGYTF. The CDR3 DNA sequence: TGTGCCAGTAGGGACAAGGGTTCTACTTTTAACTATGGCTACACCTTC.

This chain uses TRBV27 with TRBJ1-2; the D gene is possibly TRBD1 (5 bases). Germline assignment: CDR1 MNHEY and CDR2 SMNVEV (reference sequence). The CDR3 is 13 residues long. Trimming pared 9 bases from V and 1 base from J, leaving 12 bases between. The CDR3 region has the DNA TGTGCCAGTCGGGGGTATGGTAACTATGGCTACACCTTC. Residues: CASRGYGNYGYTF.

The chain recombines TRBV24-1 with TRBJ2-3, with 11 bases fitting TRBD2. The germline V gene encodes CDR1 KGHDR and CDR2 SFDVKD. The CDR3 has 15 residues. After removal of 7 bases from V and 6 bases from J, the junction contained 8 bases not matched to a gene. Written as DNA, the CDR3 is TGTGCCACCAGCGATAGCGGGGGGGCCTCCGATACGCAGTATTTT. The encoded protein is CATSDSGGASDTQYF.

The rearrangement uses TRBV7-9 and TRBJ1-2, with a possible D match to TRBD1 (6 bases). This CDR3 is 14 amino acids long. Trimming removed 2 bases from V and 3 bases from J, with 10 bases in between. CDR1 and CDR2 from the germline V gene are SEHNR and FQNEAQ (reference sequence). The DNA for the CDR3 is TGTGCCAGCAGCTTATTGGCAGGGGACTATGGCTACACCTTC. Its translation is CASSLLAGDYGYTF. Drawing the rest from reference TRBV7-9 and TRBJ1-2, the complete variable domain is DTGVSQNPRHKITKRGQNVTFRCDPISEHNRLYWYRQTLGQGPEFLTYFQNEAQLEKSRLLSDRFSAERPKGSFSTLEIQRTEQGDSAMYLCASSLLAGDYGYTFGSGTRLTVV.